These T cell receptor beta chains were read from a single sample in a study of T cells in Graves' hyperthyroidism and ophthalmopathy. TCRdb processed the multiplex PCR reads anew with MiXCR; each CDR3 protein has one entry. This sample yields hundreds of thousands of distinct CDR3 sequences, of which around 13% are seen a single time; more than 4.5% belongs to the top ten. The sequenced sample was blood. These receptors were obtained from a woman in her twenties or thirties with Graves' hyperthyroidism that later progressed to Graves' ophthalmopathy. CDR3s include the opening cysteine and the closing phenylalanine or tryptophan. The D gene is left open where the match is weak.

>TRBV2|-
CASGAGTYNEQFF
>TRBV5-1|-
CASSHGQSDSGANVLTF
>TRBV25-1|-
CASSELETHDEQYF
>TRBV3-1|-
CASSPRGGRRSPLHF
>TRBV7-7|TRBD2
CANSLAGNTGELFF
>TRBV12-3/TRBV12-4|-
CASSPQGSQETQYF
>TRBV6-2/TRBV6-3|-
CASSPPIVGTYSDQPQHF
>TRBV24-1|-
CATSDLKTDQPQHF
>TRBV7-6|-
CASSLTTEPEAFF
>TRBV27|-
CASRLNTGDEQYF
>TRBV4-2|TRBD2
CASKTAGGSDEQFF
>TRBV10-1|TRBD1
CASSELGTGGSYEQYF
>TRBV10-3|TRBD2
CAIRGTSGMSLFF
>TRBV11-3|-
CASSSRDDAYNEQFF
>TRBV7-2|-
CASSLAQGLNTEAFF
>TRBV7-3|-
CASSPQVAGEQFF
>TRBV3-1|-
CASSRNLYEQYF
>TRBV6-1|-
CASSPGVHTDTQYF
>TRBV7-9|TRBD1
CASSLGSQGHYGYTF
>TRBV10-3|TRBD2
CAISRTSGATDTQYF
>TRBV19|-
CASSIEPRGVNQPQHF
>TRBV19|TRBD1
CASSPRQGVQSGELFF
>TRBV29-1|-
CSVEGTFDEQFF
>TRBV27|TRBD1
CASSLFGDSTGAFF
>TRBV6-1|-
CASRVPGTGNEKLFF
>TRBV18|TRBD1
CASSGDRSRQPQHF
>TRBV19|TRBD1
CASSISGQGAYGYTF
>TRBV28|TRBD1
CASSHRGAGGYTF
>TRBV18|-
CASSPASVAGNEQFF
>TRBV5-5|-
CASSRVFPGPEAFF
>TRBV20-1|TRBD2
CSASTSDEQYF
>TRBV20-1|-
CSARRSTYEQYF
>TRBV7-9|-
CASDVQMNTEAFF
>TRBV20-1|TRBD2
CSQTSGLSYEQYF
>TRBV6-2/TRBV6-3|-
CASSHPGHRSYEQYF
>TRBV19|TRBD2
CASSRGGLAGAYEQYF
>TRBV9|-
CASSVGEWTEAFF
>TRBV20-1|-
CSADVQTEAFF
>TRBV12-3/TRBV12-4|-
CASSSQGVREFF
>TRBV15|TRBD1
CATSKRTGADTQYF
>TRBV14|-
CASSQDGDRLTDPQYF
>TRBV30|-
CAWSVRGLDEKLFF
>TRBV7-8|TRBD1
CASSPRDSEGYTF
>TRBV7-6|-
CASSLGPPSTDTQYF
>TRBV12-3/TRBV12-4|-
CASSFWLTGELFF
>TRBV7-3|TRBD2
CASGLAGNEQFF
>TRBV20-1|TRBD2
CSAKTGLAVIDEQFF
>TRBV29-1|TRBD1
CSVEDSPTGTGQANYGYTF
>TRBV5-1|TRBD2
CASSLASGDTDTQYF
>TRBV2|TRBD1
CANLRTGANYGYTF
>TRBV12-5|-
CASGPESSYEQYF
>TRBV27|-
CASSGTGELFF
>TRBV9|-
CASAMLRRDTEAFF